The 5 T cell receptor beta chains below come from one sample, sequenced in a study of vaccination and CD4 T cells after COVID-19. For these TCRs, the target antigens are not known. As for treatment: 10-day PBMC culture with coronavirus spike peptide pools or control peptides (ViraFEST assay). Sequenced with the Oncomine TCR Beta short-read assay was DNA taken from cultured CD4+ T cells. Using its own MiXCR run on the PCR reads, TCRdb lists one record per CDR3 protein. Of some 9,300 distinct CDR3 sequences listed, 59% are singletons. Specimen: CD4+ T cells from blood, cultured in vitro. The receptors shown here come from a human donor who had recovered from COVID-19.

In this sample, this clonotype turned up once. V is TRBV19 and J is TRBJ1-5; 8 nucleotides align to TRBD1. Germline V gives CDR1 LNHDA, CDR2 SQIVND (reference sequence). The CDR3 is made up of 15 amino acids. V trimming: 6 bases; J trimming: 2 bases; junction bases outside the gene matches: 6. The CDR3 DNA reads TGTGCCAGTAGCGCCGGGACAGGAGGCAATCAGCCCCAGCATTTT. This gives the protein CASSAGTGGNQPQHF. Based on the CDR3 plus reference TRBV19 and TRBJ1-5, the full variable domain is DGGITQSPKYLFRKEGQNVTLSCEQNLNHDAMYWYRQDPGQGLRLIYYSQIVNDFQKGDIAEGYSVSREKKESFPLTVTSAQKNPTAFYLCASSAGTGGNQPQHFGDGTRLSIL.

This chain connects TRBV5-1 to TRBJ2-5; D assignment may be TRBD1 or TRBD2 (5 bases each). The CDR3 sequence is 13 residues long. Trimming stripped 3 bases from V and 4 bases from J, with 10 bases between. Per the germline V gene, CDR1 is SGHRS and CDR2 is YFSETQ. The CDR3 nucleotides are TGCGCCAGCAGCTGGGACCGGCCAGAGACCCAGTACTTC. Amino acid sequence: CASSWDRPETQYF.

The rearrangement uses TRBV7-9 and TRBJ2-3; D possibly corresponds to TRBD2 (5 bases). CDR3 length: 15 amino acids. CDR1 is SEHNR and CDR2 is FQNEAQ in the germline V gene (reference sequence). V lost 4 bases and J 2 bases, leaving 13 bases between the germline ends. In DNA, the CDR3 is TGTGCCAGCAGCTCGCGGACTGGACCCACAGATACGCAGTATTTT. Protein product: CASSSRTGPTDTQYF.

The V call is TRBV27, the J call TRBJ1-6; the D is unclear. The CDR3 runs to 12 residues. V lost 5 bases and J 7 bases, leaving 6 bases between the germline ends. Germline CDR1 MNHEY, CDR2 SMNVEV (reference sequence). The CDR3 region is CASSPQNSPLHF. As DNA, the CDR3 is TGTGCCAGCAGTCCCCAGAATTCACCCCTCCACTTT.

Here the CDR3 reads CASRIDREYGYTF. The CDR3 region has the DNA TGCGCCAGCAGGATCGACAGGGAATATGGCTACACCTTC. V is TRBV5-1 and J is TRBJ1-2; 7 bases are a match to TRBD1. This CDR3 is built from 13 residues. Germline V CDR1 and CDR2: SGHRS, YFSETQ. V was pared by 5 bases and J by 5 bases, with 6 bases of the junction left unmatched.